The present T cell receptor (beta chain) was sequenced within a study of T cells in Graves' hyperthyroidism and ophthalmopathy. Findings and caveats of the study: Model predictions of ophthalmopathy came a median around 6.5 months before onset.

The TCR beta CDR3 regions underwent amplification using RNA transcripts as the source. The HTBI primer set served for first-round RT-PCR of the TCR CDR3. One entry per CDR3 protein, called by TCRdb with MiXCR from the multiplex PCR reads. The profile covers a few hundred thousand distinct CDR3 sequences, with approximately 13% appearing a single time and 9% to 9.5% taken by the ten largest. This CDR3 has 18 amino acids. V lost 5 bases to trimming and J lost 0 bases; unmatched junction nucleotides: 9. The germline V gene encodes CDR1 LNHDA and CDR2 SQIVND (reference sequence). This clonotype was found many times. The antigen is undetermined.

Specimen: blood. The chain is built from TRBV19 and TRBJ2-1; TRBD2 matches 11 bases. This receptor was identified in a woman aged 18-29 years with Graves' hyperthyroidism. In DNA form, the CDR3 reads TGTGCCAGTAGTTTCCCTAGCGGGAGGTCCAGCTCCTACAATGAGCAGTTCTTC. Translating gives CASSFPSGRSSSYNEQFF.